The 3 T cell receptor beta chains given below trace back to one sample, sequenced in a study of cytomegalovirus exposure and HLA in healthy donors. The PCR had 60 Vbeta and 13 Jbeta primers. The repertoire was sequenced with immunoSEQ multiplex PCR; TCRdb's copy has only in-frame clones and lacks some. The repertoire holds over 85,000 clones, with roughly 80% as singletons. Material for sequencing was PBMCs. The receptor set was obtained from a man aged 35 to 55 in good health and CMV-seronegative.

The V gene is TRBV30, the J gene TRBJ1-5; TRBD1 matches 8 bases. This CDR3 contains 12 residues. Looked up from germline, CDR1 is GTSNPN and CDR2 is SVGIG (reference sequence). Unmatched junction bases numbered 1, after V lost 7 bases and J lost 2 bases. CDR3 sequence (DNA): TGTGCCTTGGGACAGGGCAATCAGCCCCAGCATTTT. The encoded protein is CALGQGNQPQHF.

CDR3 region: CASKPQGLGSPLHF. The CDR3 DNA is TGTGCCAGTAAGCCACAGGGGCTGGGATCACCCCTCCACTTT. The chain has TRBV19 and TRBJ1-6; 7 nucleotides align to TRBD1. The CDR3 runs to 14 residues. The V gene's germline CDR1 is LNHDA and CDR2 SQIVND (reference sequence). With 7 bases clipped from V and 10 bases from J, the junction kept 10 bases outside the gene matches.

This clone was found once. The sample contains more than one DNA sequence encoding this CDR3. The rearrangement joins TRBV7-2 to TRBJ2-7, with D perhaps TRBD2 (6 bases). CDR3 size: 14 residues. The V end was cut by 0 bases, the J end by 2 bases, with 8 bases between. From germline, CDR1 is SGHTA and CDR2 FQGNSA. CDR3 coding DNA: TGTGCCAGCAGCTTAGCTGGAGGGGCCTACGAGCAGTACTTC. Translated, it gives CASSLAGGAYEQYF.